Described below is a single TCR beta chain sequence and its context. All donors came from Russia, were Caucasian and healthy, and spanned ages roughly 6 to 95. Total RNA extracted from each sample amounted to at least 6 micrograms. This sample was taken from a study of blood T cells in healthy people across ages. Germline assignment: CDR1 LGHNA and CDR2 YSLEER. The CDR3 spans 15 residues. The V gene end was trimmed by 5 bases and the J gene end by 9 bases; junction bases not matched to a gene: 6. It was with a sample-barcoded 5' primer and a J-beta primer mix that a second PCR of roughly 7 to 12 cycles was run. TCRdb processed the 5' RACE reads anew with MiXCR; each CDR3 protein has one entry. The repertoire has roughly 550,000 distinct CDR3 sequences, nearly 25% of them found once; the top ten carry roughly 9.4%. The same sample was also studied in work on T cells of mothers and their children. That publication notes: The authors identified no persistent microchimeric T cell clones.

The sample taken for sequencing was blood. The chain employs TRBV4-3 and TRBJ2-1, with 14 bases fitting TRBD2. This clonotype was sampled from a boy between 10 and 17 years old in good health. CDR3 in amino acids: CASSSRLAGGPEQFF. CDR3 sequence (DNA): TGCGCCAGCAGCTCACGACTAGCGGGGGGGCCTGAGCAGTTCTTC.